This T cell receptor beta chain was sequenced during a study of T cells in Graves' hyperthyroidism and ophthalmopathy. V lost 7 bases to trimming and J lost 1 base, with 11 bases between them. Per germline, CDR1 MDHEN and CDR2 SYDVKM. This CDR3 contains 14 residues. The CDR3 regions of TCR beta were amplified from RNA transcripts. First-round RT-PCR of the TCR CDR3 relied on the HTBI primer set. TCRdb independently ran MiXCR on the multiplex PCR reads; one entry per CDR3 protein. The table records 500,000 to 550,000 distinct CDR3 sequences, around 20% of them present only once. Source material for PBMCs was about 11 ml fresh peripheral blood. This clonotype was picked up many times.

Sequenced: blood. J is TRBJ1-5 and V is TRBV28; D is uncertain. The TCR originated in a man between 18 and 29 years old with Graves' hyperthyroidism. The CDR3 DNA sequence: TGTGCCAGCAATTCGTGGCTGAGCAATCAGCCCCAGCATTTT. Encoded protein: CASNSWLSNQPQHF.